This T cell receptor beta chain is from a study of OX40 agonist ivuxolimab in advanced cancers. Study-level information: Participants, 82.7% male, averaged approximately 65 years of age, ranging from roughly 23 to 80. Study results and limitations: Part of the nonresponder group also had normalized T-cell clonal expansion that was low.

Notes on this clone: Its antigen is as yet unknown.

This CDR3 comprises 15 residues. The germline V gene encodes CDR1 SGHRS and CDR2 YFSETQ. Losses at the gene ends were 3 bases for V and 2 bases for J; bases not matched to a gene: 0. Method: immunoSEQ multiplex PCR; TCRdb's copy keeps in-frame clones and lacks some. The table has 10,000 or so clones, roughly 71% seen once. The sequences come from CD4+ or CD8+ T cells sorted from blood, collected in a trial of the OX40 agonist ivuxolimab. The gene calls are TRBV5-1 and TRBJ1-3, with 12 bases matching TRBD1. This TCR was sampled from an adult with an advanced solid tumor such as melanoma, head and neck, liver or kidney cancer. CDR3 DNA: TGCGCCAGCAGCTGGGACAGGGGGCCTGGAAACACCATATATTTT. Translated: CASSWDRGPGNTIYF.